These T cell receptor beta chains were read from a single sample in a study of identical twins. Each CDR3 protein gets one entry after TCRdb re-called the 5' RACE reads with MiXCR. The profile shows hundreds of thousands of distinct CDR3 sequences, 18% of them singletons. This sample also appeared in a second study, on T cells expressing NK-cell markers.

Sample: PBMCs. The receptors were sampled from a woman aged 18-29 years in good health. CDR3s leave out the opening cysteine and the closing phenylalanine or tryptophan. The order of the fields is CDR3 protein, J gene, V gene.

CDR3aa: ASSLRRTSRDEQF
j_gene: TRBJ2-1
v_gene: TRBV6-1

CDR3aa: ASSQGAYQETQY
j_gene: TRBJ2-5
v_gene: TRBV4-2

CDR3aa: ASSPVRTANYGYT
j_gene: TRBJ1-2
v_gene: TRBV12-3/TRBV12-4

CDR3aa: ASSVNSNSPLH
j_gene: TRBJ1-6
v_gene: TRBV6-6

CDR3aa: ASRVGSGTSYEQY
j_gene: TRBJ2-7
v_gene: TRBV28

CDR3aa: ASSLARFGNNEQF
j_gene: TRBJ2-1
v_gene: TRBV7-9

CDR3aa: SVVVRYNEQF
j_gene: TRBJ2-1
v_gene: TRBV29-1

CDR3aa: ASNGLAGTETQY
j_gene: TRBJ2-5
v_gene: TRBV2

CDR3aa: ASSLGGGFGNTIY
j_gene: TRBJ1-3
v_gene: TRBV9

CDR3aa: ACQGGSSYNEQF
j_gene: TRBJ2-1
v_gene: TRBV7-8

CDR3aa: SARGTGSSRPETQY
j_gene: TRBJ2-5
v_gene: TRBV20-1

CDR3aa: ASSLSGRAAEQF
j_gene: TRBJ2-1
v_gene: TRBV7-2

CDR3aa: ASSLGGGRNTGELF
j_gene: TRBJ2-2
v_gene: TRBV11-2

CDR3aa: SARTVGGRYNEQF
j_gene: TRBJ2-1
v_gene: TRBV20-1

CDR3aa: ASSLGSRNTGELF
j_gene: TRBJ2-2
v_gene: TRBV7-2

CDR3aa: ASSPGLAGEDTQY
j_gene: TRBJ2-3
v_gene: TRBV5-1

CDR3aa: AWSVQGTGNTIY
j_gene: TRBJ1-3
v_gene: TRBV30

CDR3aa: ASSLRLAGGDTQY
j_gene: TRBJ2-3
v_gene: TRBV7-2

CDR3aa: ASSSEQGWTGELF
j_gene: TRBJ2-2
v_gene: TRBV5-1

CDR3aa: SASVYRVGDEQY
j_gene: TRBJ2-7
v_gene: TRBV20-1

CDR3aa: ASSINLARGYT
j_gene: TRBJ1-2
v_gene: TRBV4-3

CDR3aa: SARVGGGRLNEQF
j_gene: TRBJ2-1
v_gene: TRBV20-1

CDR3aa: ASSPSRDLQLREQF
j_gene: TRBJ2-1
v_gene: TRBV12-3/TRBV12-4

CDR3aa: ASTLRGAGGTDTQY
j_gene: TRBJ2-3
v_gene: TRBV6-1

CDR3aa: ASSLQPSNTEAF
j_gene: TRBJ1-1
v_gene: TRBV5-1

CDR3aa: ASSSNWAQQY
j_gene: TRBJ2-7
v_gene: TRBV7-9

CDR3aa: SVDGGFWGNTEAF
j_gene: TRBJ1-1
v_gene: TRBV29-1

CDR3aa: ASSLEGVASGSTDTQY
j_gene: TRBJ2-3
v_gene: TRBV11-2

CDR3aa: ASSMTSGTTDTQY
j_gene: TRBJ2-3
v_gene: TRBV7-2

CDR3aa: ASSRVGGPGTSYEQY
j_gene: TRBJ2-7
v_gene: TRBV7-6

CDR3aa: ASSDSGGAEAGVYGYT
j_gene: TRBJ1-2
v_gene: TRBV11-1

CDR3aa: SAEGMNEQF
j_gene: TRBJ2-1
v_gene: TRBV20-1

CDR3aa: ASSARAGGEQY
j_gene: TRBJ2-7
v_gene: TRBV25-1

CDR3aa: ASRRYGQGNQPQH
j_gene: TRBJ1-5
v_gene: TRBV27

CDR3aa: ASSLLGPMNTEAF
j_gene: TRBJ1-1
v_gene: TRBV5-1

CDR3aa: ASKQGGGETQY
j_gene: TRBJ2-5
v_gene: TRBV11-2

CDR3aa: ATSRDNTAREQF
j_gene: TRBJ2-1
v_gene: TRBV15

CDR3aa: ASSLYIPGAGELF
j_gene: TRBJ2-2
v_gene: TRBV27

CDR3aa: SASIAGDNEQF
j_gene: TRBJ2-1
v_gene: TRBV20-1

CDR3aa: ASSQAHNSPLH
j_gene: TRBJ1-6
v_gene: TRBV4-3

CDR3aa: SVEDWGRGLITEAF
j_gene: TRBJ1-1
v_gene: TRBV29-1

CDR3aa: ASSFTGGKDTQY
j_gene: TRBJ2-3
v_gene: TRBV12-3/TRBV12-4

CDR3aa: SARAASSSEQY
j_gene: TRBJ2-7
v_gene: TRBV20-1

CDR3aa: ASSGVVGNIQY
j_gene: TRBJ2-4
v_gene: TRBV5-6

CDR3aa: ASGLGPNQPQH
j_gene: TRBJ1-5
v_gene: TRBV5-1

CDR3aa: ASRIGGQETQY
j_gene: TRBJ2-5
v_gene: TRBV6-1

CDR3aa: ASISSREAF
j_gene: TRBJ1-1
v_gene: TRBV6-5

CDR3aa: ASSLYPTDTQY
j_gene: TRBJ2-3
v_gene: TRBV7-9

CDR3aa: ASSVAVGQGGETQY
j_gene: TRBJ2-5
v_gene: TRBV9

CDR3aa: ASSYGRDEQF
j_gene: TRBJ2-1
v_gene: TRBV6-2/TRBV6-3

CDR3aa: ASSLTSGSSSYEQY
j_gene: TRBJ2-7
v_gene: TRBV5-1

CDR3aa: ASSLSLAASYNEQF
j_gene: TRBJ2-1
v_gene: TRBV5-1

CDR3aa: AITWEGGLNEKLF
j_gene: TRBJ1-4
v_gene: TRBV10-3

CDR3aa: ASTPGTGELF
j_gene: TRBJ2-2
v_gene: TRBV12-3/TRBV12-4

CDR3aa: ATSDSRGLATQY
j_gene: TRBJ2-5
v_gene: TRBV24-1